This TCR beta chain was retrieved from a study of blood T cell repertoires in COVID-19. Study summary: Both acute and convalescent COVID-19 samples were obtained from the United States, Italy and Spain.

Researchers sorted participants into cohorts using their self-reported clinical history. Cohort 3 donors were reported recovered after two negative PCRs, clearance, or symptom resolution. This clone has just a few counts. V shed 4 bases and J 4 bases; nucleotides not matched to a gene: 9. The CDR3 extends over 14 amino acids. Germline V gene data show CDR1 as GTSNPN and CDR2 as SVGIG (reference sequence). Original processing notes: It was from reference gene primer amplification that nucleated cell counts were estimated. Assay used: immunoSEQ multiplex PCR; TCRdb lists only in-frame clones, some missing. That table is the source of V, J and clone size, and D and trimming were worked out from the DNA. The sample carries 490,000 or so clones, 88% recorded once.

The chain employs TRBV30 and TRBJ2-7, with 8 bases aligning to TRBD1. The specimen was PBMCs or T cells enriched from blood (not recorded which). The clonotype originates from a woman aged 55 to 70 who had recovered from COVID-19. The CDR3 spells CAWTPGGSVYEQYF. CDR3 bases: TGTGCCTGGACCCCAGGGGGCTCCGTTTACGAGCAGTACTTC.